Described below is a single T cell receptor (beta chain) sequence and its context. Ten or more counts support this clonotype. Its cognate antigen has yet to be identified. Base qualities are missing; no much larger clone stands one base away. This specimen comes from a study of low-dose radiotherapy and immunotherapy resistance in tumors (dated by TCRdb to 2022 to 2024). At the level of the whole study: In Cohort 1, each fraction delivered 0.5 Gy every 2 weeks, and the prescribed total PTV dose was 6.5 Gy. No randomization into treatment groups was done for the people taking part in the trial. Aspirin 300 mg was taken orally once daily by patients for four cycles, starting on cycle 1 day 1. Patients were given nivolumab as a 240 mg flat dose every two weeks and ipilimumab at 1 mg/kg every six weeks, with both drugs delivered intravenously. Intravenous cyclophosphamide at 200 mg/m2 was administered every two weeks, one day ahead of each radiation and immunotherapy administration. Eight patients were included in the translational analysis, namely three from the first dose cohort plus the first five from the second dose cohort. Cohort 2 received 1 Gy per fraction every two weeks, with a total of 13 Gy over 26 weeks.

What the time point label conveys for this sample: after trial treatment. This sample's treatment or condition label indicates: LDRT plus nivolumab, ipilimumab, low-dose cyclophosphamide and aspirin (RACIN trial). Donors were enrolled in RACIN, a single-arm phase I dose-escalation trial in which nivolumab, ipilimumab, aspirin, low-dose cyclophosphamide and low-dose radiotherapy were combined. Eligible patients had advanced, TIL-negative solid tumors. First-strand cDNA was synthesized using Superscript III and a set of TRAV- and TRBV-specific primers, so that both TCRalpha and TCRbeta chains were covered. TCRs were amplified with Phusion for approximately 18 PCR cycles, with a constant-region primer paired with the adapter attached to the V primers. The MessageAmp II aRNA Amplification Kit was used to amplify the isolated mRNA, with in vitro transcription run for 16 hours at 37 degrees C. The Dynabeads mRNA DIRECT Purification Kit was used to isolate mRNA for TCR sequencing. A second 25-cycle Phusion PCR added indexed Illumina adapters, and products were purified with AMPure XP beads. An Illumina MiniSeq instrument was used to deep-sequence the TCRalpha and TCRbeta libraries. As for how the authors treated the data: Custom Perl scripts pooled TCR sequences encoding the same protein, removed out-of-frame sequences and computed each clonotype's abundance. Any TCR sequence backed by just one read was left out of the analysis. Among the metrics used to describe the repertoires were Shannon entropy, Gini index, clonality, richness, and the frequency of TCRs shared between repertoires. TCRdb reran the public reads through fastp at Q25 and MiXCR, keeping productive beta chains. Here each entry gathers all rows of one CDR3 protein and keeps the most common genes and DNA. It is TCRdb's table, rather than the study itself, that gives the V and J calls and clone size. For this sample there are about 39,000 distinct CDR3 sequences; around 20% appear just once. The biggest ten clones account for about a tenth of the sample.

The CDR3, from cysteine to phenylalanine, totals 15 residues. The retained sequence is limited to the CDR3, 45 bases, with the frame set at the first base. CDR1 and CDR2 are read off the germline V gene (reference sequence) as SEHNR and FQNEAQ. V drops 3 bases and J drops 1 base, leaving 12 bases in between. Source: PBMCs, taken after low-dose radiotherapy plus immunotherapy. The V and J segments used are TRBV7-9 and TRBJ2-5; a tentative D match to TRBD2 spans 6 bases. This receptor was obtained from a female donor with ovarian cancer. CDR3 reads: CASSLRLAVQETQYF. The DNA reads TGTGCCAGCAGCTTGCGTTTAGCGGTCCAAGAGACCCAGTACTTC.